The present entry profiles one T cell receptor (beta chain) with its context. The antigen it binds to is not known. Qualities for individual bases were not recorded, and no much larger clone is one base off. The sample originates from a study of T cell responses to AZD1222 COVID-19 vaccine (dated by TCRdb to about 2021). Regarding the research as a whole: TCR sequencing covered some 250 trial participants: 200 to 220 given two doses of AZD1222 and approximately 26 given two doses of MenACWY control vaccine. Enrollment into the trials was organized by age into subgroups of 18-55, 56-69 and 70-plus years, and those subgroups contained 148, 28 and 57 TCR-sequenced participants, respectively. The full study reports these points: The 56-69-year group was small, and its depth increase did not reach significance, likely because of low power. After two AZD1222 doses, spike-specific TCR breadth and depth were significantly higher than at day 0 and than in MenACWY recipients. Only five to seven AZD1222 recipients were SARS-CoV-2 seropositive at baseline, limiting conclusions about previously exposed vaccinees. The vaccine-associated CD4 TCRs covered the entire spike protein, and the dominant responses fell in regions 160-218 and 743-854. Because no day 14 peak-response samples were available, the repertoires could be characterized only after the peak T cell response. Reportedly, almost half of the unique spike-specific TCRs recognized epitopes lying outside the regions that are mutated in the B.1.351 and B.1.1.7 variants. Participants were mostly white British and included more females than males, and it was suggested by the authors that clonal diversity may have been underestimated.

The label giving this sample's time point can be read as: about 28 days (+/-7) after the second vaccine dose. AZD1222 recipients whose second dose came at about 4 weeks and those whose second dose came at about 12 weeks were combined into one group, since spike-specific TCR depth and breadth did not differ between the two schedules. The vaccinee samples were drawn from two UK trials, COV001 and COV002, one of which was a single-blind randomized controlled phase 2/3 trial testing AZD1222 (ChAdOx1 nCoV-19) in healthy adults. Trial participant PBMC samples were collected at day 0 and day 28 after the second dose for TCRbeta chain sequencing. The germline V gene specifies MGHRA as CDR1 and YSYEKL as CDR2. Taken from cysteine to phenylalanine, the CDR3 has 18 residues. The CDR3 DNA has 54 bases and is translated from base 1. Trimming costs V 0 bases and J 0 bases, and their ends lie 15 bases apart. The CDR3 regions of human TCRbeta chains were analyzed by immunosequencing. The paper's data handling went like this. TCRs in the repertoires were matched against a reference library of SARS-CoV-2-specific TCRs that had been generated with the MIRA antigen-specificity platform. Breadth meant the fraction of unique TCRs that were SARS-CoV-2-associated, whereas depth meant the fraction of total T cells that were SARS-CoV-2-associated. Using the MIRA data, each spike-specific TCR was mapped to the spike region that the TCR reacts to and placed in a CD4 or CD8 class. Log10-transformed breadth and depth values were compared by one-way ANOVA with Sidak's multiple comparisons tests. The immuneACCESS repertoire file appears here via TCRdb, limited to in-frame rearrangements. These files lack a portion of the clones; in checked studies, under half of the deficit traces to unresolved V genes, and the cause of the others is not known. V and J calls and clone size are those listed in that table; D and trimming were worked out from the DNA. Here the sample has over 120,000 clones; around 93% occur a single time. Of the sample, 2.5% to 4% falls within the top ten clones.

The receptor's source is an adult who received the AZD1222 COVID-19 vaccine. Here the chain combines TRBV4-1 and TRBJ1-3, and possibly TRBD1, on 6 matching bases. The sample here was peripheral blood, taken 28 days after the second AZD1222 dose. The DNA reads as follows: TGCGCCAGCAGCCAAGATCTTGGGCAGGGGAGCTCTGGAAACACCATATATTTT. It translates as CASSQDLGQGSSGNTIYF.